Sequencing of this TCR beta chain was carried out in a study of cytomegalovirus exposure and HLA in healthy donors. Whole-study findings and limits: Most TCRs appeared rarely, but some public TCRs recurred in many donors. According to a subsequent analysis, TCR clusters from the first cohort were inclined to appear together in the 110 or so validation repertoires. TCR beta chains numbering more than 150 were designated cytomegalovirus-associated.

Sequencing was performed with immunoSEQ multiplex PCR; in TCRdb, only in-frame clones are kept and a portion is missing. The repertoire includes some 200,000 clones, 80% to 90% of them detected once, and roughly 13% sits in the top ten. Remarks on this clone: The target antigen is unknown.

There are 17 residues in the CDR3. Germline V gene lookup returns CDR1 SGHAT and CDR2 FQNNGV. V lost 4 bases and J lost 3; bases outside the gene matches: 7. The chain has TRBV11-2 and TRBJ2-1; 12 bases fit TRBD2. The sample taken for sequencing was PBMCs. This receptor was taken from a woman under 40 in good health and CMV-seropositive. CDR3: CASSYSSGREFYNEQFF. The CDR3 region has the DNA TGTGCCAGCAGCTACTCTAGCGGGAGGGAATTCTACAATGAGCAGTTCTTC.